The source of this TCR beta chain is a study of shared clonotypes between healthy human individuals. Healthy HIV-negative adults with no recent acute infections or vaccinations were recruited as donors. The assay was immunoSEQ multiplex PCR, and TCRdb's table has in-frame clones only and misses some. The sample records 850,000 to 1,100,000 clones, about 72% being singletons. This sequence originates from a man aged 18 to 35 in good health. Some clones in this sample may be carry-over from other donors' samples. The sample comprised memory CD4+ T cells from PBMCs. Subset reported: CD45RA-negative fraction.

The CDR3 DNA is TGCGCCAGCAGCGACAGGGTTCGGAATCAGCCCCAGCATTTT. Amino acids: CASSDRVRNQPQHF. The V call is TRBV4-1, the J call TRBJ1-5, with 7 bases lining up with TRBD1. CDR1 is MGHRA and CDR2 is YSYEKL in the germline V gene. The CDR3 consists of 14 residues. The V gene end was trimmed by 5 bases and the J gene end by 4 bases; junction bases not matched to a gene: 5.